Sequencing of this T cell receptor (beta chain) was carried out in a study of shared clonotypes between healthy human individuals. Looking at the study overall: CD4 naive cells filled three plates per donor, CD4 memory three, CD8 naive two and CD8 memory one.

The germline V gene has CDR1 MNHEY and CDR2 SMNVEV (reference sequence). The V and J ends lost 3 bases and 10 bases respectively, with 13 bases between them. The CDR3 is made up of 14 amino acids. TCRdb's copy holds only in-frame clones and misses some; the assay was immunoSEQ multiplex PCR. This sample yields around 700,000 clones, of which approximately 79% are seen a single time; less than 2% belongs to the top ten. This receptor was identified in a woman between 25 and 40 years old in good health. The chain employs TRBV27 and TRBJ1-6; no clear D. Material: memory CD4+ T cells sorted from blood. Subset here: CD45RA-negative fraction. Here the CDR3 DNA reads TGTGCCAGCAGTTTCCGCAGGATAGACTCACCCCTCCACTTT. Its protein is CASSFRRIDSPLHF.